The 20 T cell receptor beta chains below all came from one sample that was sequenced in a study of human T cells and chemical hapten exposure. Indicated time point: patch test 1, 2 weeks after DPC sensitization. The treatment here: therapeutic diphenylcyclopropenone sensitization with weekly scalp DPC. A single record per CDR3 protein comes from TCRdb applying MiXCR to the RACE reads. The sample lists 380,000 or so distinct CDR3 sequences, 4.8% occurring once. The material was whole blood, obtained in connection with sensitization to the hapten diphenylcyclopropenone (DPC). The receptors originated from a woman in her fifties or sixties with alopecia areata. Some clones in this sample may be carry-over from other donors' samples.

This chain connects TRBV7-8 to TRBJ2-3; 7 bases align to TRBD1. Germline V gene data show CDR1 as SGHVS and CDR2 as FQNEAQ. The J segment lost 2 bases and the V segment lost 5 bases, leaving 10 bases of the junction unmatched. CDR3 length: 16 amino acids. CDR3 sequence: CASSASPGQNTDTQYF. The CDR3, as DNA: TGTGCCAGCAGCGCTTCACCGGGACAGAACACAGATACGCAGTATTTT.

This clonotype was picked up a small number of times. V and J are TRBV15 and TRBJ2-5; the D gene is possibly TRBD2 (5 bases). CDR3 length equals 13 residues. Germline CDR1 LNHNV, CDR2 YYDKDF (reference sequence). CDR3 DNA: TGTGCGACGCGGTCGAGGGCCCAAGAGACCCAGTACTTC. It is translated as CATRSRAQETQYF.

This clonotype was recorded at least ten times. The V and J genes are TRBV29-1 and TRBJ2-1, with no clear D. This CDR3 is built from 11 residues. Germline CDR1 reads SQVTM; CDR2 reads ANQGSEA. V shed 8 bases and J shed 5 bases, with 10 bases lying between them. CDR3 amino acids: CSSKRNNEQFF. The CDR3 region has the DNA TGCAGCTCCAAGAGGAACAATGAGCAGTTCTTC.

This clonotype was seen only a few times. The chain combines TRBV13 with TRBJ2-3; D ambiguous. Trimming took off 5 bases at V and 6 bases at J, with 9 bases between the two ends. Germline CDR1 PRHDT, CDR2 FYEKMQ (reference sequence). This CDR3 has 12 residues. Here the CDR3 DNA reads TGTGCCAGCAGCATCCCTCCGGATACGCAGTATTTT. It specifies CASSIPPDTQYF. Full variable domain (rest looked up from reference TRBV13 and TRBJ2-3): AAGVIQSPRHLIKEKRETATLKCYPIPRHDTVYWYQQGPGQDPQFLISFYEKMQSDKGSIPDRFSAQQFSDYHSELNMSSLELGDSALYFCASSIPPDTQYFGPGTRLTVL.

This clonotype was observed many times. The rearrangement links TRBV7-2 to TRBJ1-2; the D gene is possibly TRBD1 (6 bases). Germline V lookup: CDR1 SGHTA, CDR2 FQGNSA. This CDR3 is 11 amino acids long. With 5 bases removed from V and 13 bases from J, the gap between germline ends came to 14 bases. CDR3 in DNA: TGTGCCAGCAGCACCAGACAGGCTGTCACCTTC. Its protein is CASSTRQAVTF.

This clonotype was counted many times. This chain uses TRBV7-6 with TRBJ1-5; D not certain. V dropped 4 bases and J dropped 5 bases, with 9 bases sitting between them. Per the germline V gene, CDR1 is SGHVS and CDR2 is FNYEAQ. The CDR3 runs to 13 residues. The CDR3 loop is CASSSLSYQPQHF. The CDR3 nucleotides are TGTGCCAGCAGCTCGCTCAGTTATCAGCCCCAGCATTTT.

This clonotype was picked up many times. The chain employs TRBV12-3 or TRBV12-4 and TRBJ2-3, with 8 positions matching TRBD2. Unmatched junction bases numbered 10, after V lost 3 bases and J lost 11 bases. The CDR3 is 14 residues long. The CDR3: CASSFPSGGSLQYF. CDR3 coding DNA: TGTGCCAGCAGTTTCCCCAGCGGGGGATCCCTGCAGTATTTT.

This clonotype was recorded at least ten times. The chain recombines TRBV24-1 with TRBJ1-5, with D unresolved. The length of the CDR3 is 14 residues. V was cut by 5 bases and J by 0 bases, with 7 bases left in between. Germline lookup yields CDR1 KGHDR and CDR2 SFDVKD. The DNA of the CDR3 is TGTGCCACCAGTGTCCCGGGTAGCAATCAGCCCCAGCATTTT. As protein: CATSVPGSNQPQHF.

This clonotype occurred a few times. The chain joins TRBV5-6 to TRBJ2-3, with D perhaps matching TRBD2 (6 bases). The germline V gene encodes CDR1 SGHDT and CDR2 YYEEEE. V shed 2 bases and J shed 10 bases, with 26 bases lying between them. This CDR3 has 17 amino acids. CDR3 nucleotide sequence: TGTGCCAGCAGCTTCCTCCTCGAAAGGCACATTCGGGAGTCGCAGTATTTT. Protein: CASSFLLERHIRESQYF.

This clonotype was detected many times. The gene calls are TRBV6-2 or TRBV6-3 and TRBJ2-7, with TRBD2 matching 12 bases. This CDR3 is built from 18 residues. V was pared by 2 bases and J by 7 bases, with 15 bases of the junction left unmatched. Germline V gene lookup returns CDR1 MNHEY and CDR2 SVGEGT. The CDR3 protein is CASSYQPGLAGSPREQYF. DNA for the CDR3: TGTGCCAGCAGTTACCAACCGGGACTAGCGGGTTCACCCCGGGAGCAGTACTTC.

This clonotype was recorded at least ten times. The chain carries TRBV29-1 and TRBJ2-1; 7 bases fit TRBD1. The length of the CDR3 is 15 residues. Germline values: CDR1 SQVTM, CDR2 ANQGSEA. The junction had 15 bases not matched to a gene; V was cut back by 6 bases and J by 7 bases. This CDR3 reads CSVPRGTDPWNEQFF. CDR3 nucleotides: TGCAGCGTACCCAGGGGGACGGATCCCTGGAATGAGCAGTTCTTC.

This clonotype was counted ten times or more. The gene calls are TRBV20-1 and TRBJ1-5; the match to TRBD1 covers 9 bases. Trimming took 5 bases from V and 5 from J; bases not matched to a gene: 7. There are 14 residues in the CDR3. The germline gives CDR1 DFQATT, CDR2 SNEGSKA (reference sequence). The CDR3 DNA follows: TGCAGTGCTCCAGTGGACAGGGGCGATCAGCCCCAGCATTTT. It specifies CSAPVDRGDQPQHF.

In this sample, this clonotype turned up a few times. This chain connects TRBV27 to TRBJ2-7; D ambiguous. This CDR3 is 14 amino acids long. Germline V gene lookup returns CDR1 MNHEY and CDR2 SMNVEV (reference sequence). Trimming pared 0 bases from V and 0 bases from J, leaving 6 bases between. The CDR3 reads CASSLSGPSYEQYF. DNA of the CDR3: TGTGCCAGCAGTTTATCCGGCCCCTCCTACGAGCAGTACTTC.

This clonotype came up many times. The rearrangement joins TRBV10-3 to TRBJ1-1, with no clear D. V was clipped by 6 bases and J by 7 bases, with 15 bases between them. The CDR3 is 13 residues long. Per the germline V gene, CDR1 is ENHRY and CDR2 is SYGVKD. CDR3: CAIRVNRDGEAFF. CDR3 DNA sequence: TGTGCCATCAGGGTCAACAGAGACGGTGAAGCTTTCTTT.

This clonotype was detected only a few times. The chain carries TRBV20-1 and TRBJ2-3; 9 nucleotides align to TRBD2. V lost 3 bases to trimming and J lost 3 bases; unmatched junction nucleotides: 13. CDR1 and CDR2 from the germline V gene are DFQATT and SNEGSKA (reference sequence). This CDR3 region has 17 residues. In nucleotides, the CDR3 is TGCAGTGCTAGCGGAGGCGTTAGCGGGGGATGGACAGATACGCAGTATTTT. It codes for CSASGGVSGGWTDTQYF.

This clonotype was seen many times. For the CDR3, the DNA is TGTGCCAGCAGCCAAGGGGGTAGCAATCAGCCCCAGCATTTT. It is translated as CASSQGGSNQPQHF. This chain connects TRBV3-1 to TRBJ1-5; D uncertain. This CDR3 region has 14 residues. Per germline, CDR1 LGHDT and CDR2 YNNKEL (reference sequence). V gave up 1 base and J gave up 0 bases, with 4 bases separating them.

The chain recombines TRBV4-3 with TRBJ2-2, with D perhaps matching TRBD2 (6 bases). V was pared by 0 bases and J by 2 bases, with 10 bases between. Per the germline V gene, CDR1 is LGHNA and CDR2 is YSLEER. The CDR3 sequence is 16 residues long. CDR3 region: CASSQDWDFNTGELFF. CDR3 nucleotide sequence: TGCGCCAGCAGCCAAGACTGGGACTTCAACACCGGGGAGCTGTTTTTT.

J is TRBJ1-1 and V is TRBV3-1, with 8 bases lining up with TRBD1. This CDR3 spans 18 amino acids. V shed 1 base, J shed 1 base, and the junction held 11 bases outside the gene matches. Germline V gene lookup returns CDR1 LGHDT and CDR2 YNNKEL (reference sequence). The CDR3 bases are TGTGCCAGCAGCCAAGGACCACCGGGACAGGCAGAGAACACTGAAGCTTTCTTT. Its protein product is CASSQGPPGQAENTEAFF.

A few counts support this clonotype. The rearrangement joins TRBV2 to TRBJ1-5; D is unresolved. CDR3 length equals 14 residues. V shed 0 bases and J shed 6 bases, with 9 bases lying between them. Germline assignment: CDR1 SNHLY and CDR2 FYNNEI. CDR3 coding DNA: TGTGCCAGCAGTGAAGCGCGTGGTTCTCAGCCCCAGCATTTT. It translates to CASSEARGSQPQHF.

The J gene is TRBJ1-2, the V gene TRBV2, with D perhaps matching TRBD1 (5 bases). The CDR3 extends over 13 amino acids. Germline-derived CDR1 and CDR2 are SNHLY and FYNNEI. The ends were cut back, 8 bases at V and 4 bases at J, with 14 bases in the middle. DNA for the CDR3: TGTGCCAGCTTAACGGGACGGATCTATGGCTACACCTTC. This translates into CASLTGRIYGYTF.